The 27 T cell receptor beta chains presented below share a single source sample, sequenced in a study of blood T cell repertoires in COVID-19. The method was immunoSEQ multiplex PCR; TCRdb's version includes in-frame clones alone and lacks a portion of them. The sample holds some 20,000 clones; around 83% are singletons and the top ten take about a tenth. Sequences were obtained from peripheral blood. The receptors were gathered from a human donor in a cohort sampled during active COVID-19.

The chain combines TRBV30 with TRBJ2-7; a possible D gene is TRBD1 (5 bases). Trimming pared 3 bases from V and 0 bases from J, leaving 15 bases between. CDR3 length: 15 amino acids. Germline V gene sequence: CDR1 GTSNPN, CDR2 SVGIG (reference sequence). CDR3 residues: CAWSADRYSSYEQYF. The CDR3 nucleotides read TGTGCCTGGAGCGCAGACAGATATTCCTCCTACGAGCAGTACTTC.

V usage is TRBV5-6 and J usage is TRBJ1-4; weak D call: TRBD1 (6 bases). The germline V and J ends were trimmed by 0 bases and 0 bases, with 9 bases remaining between them. The CDR3 is 16 residues long. Germline V gene sequence: CDR1 SGHDT, CDR2 YYEEEE. CDR3 in amino acids: CASSLVGAATNEKLFF. CDR3 DNA: TGTGCCAGCAGCTTGGTGGGGGCCGCAACTAATGAAAAACTGTTTTTT.

The CDR3 loop reads CASSRSTGSLSYEQYF. DNA for the CDR3: TGTGCCAGCAGCCGATCGACAGGGTCCCTTTCCTACGAGCAGTACTTC. V usage is TRBV7-9 and J usage is TRBJ2-7; TRBD1 matches 7 bases. CDR1 is SEHNR, CDR2 FQNEAQ, per germline (reference sequence). The J segment lost 1 base and the V segment lost 5 bases, leaving 11 bases of the junction unmatched. The CDR3 totals 16 residues.

This sequence joins TRBV13 and TRBJ2-3, with 13 bases lining up with TRBD2. This CDR3 has 16 residues. The germline V gene encodes CDR1 PRHDT and CDR2 FYEKMQ (reference sequence). Germline trimming cut 5 bases from V and 4 bases from J; bases unmatched to any gene: 6. CDR3 sequence reads: CASSKRTSGRSDTQYF. CDR3 nucleotides: TGTGCCAGCAGCAAACGGACTAGCGGGAGATCAGATACGCAGTATTTT.

The V and J genes are TRBV10-3 and TRBJ1-4, with 8 positions matching TRBD1. V lost 4 bases and J lost 8; bases outside the gene matches: 3. Germline loops: CDR1 ENHRY, CDR2 SYGVKD. The CDR3 covers 13 residues. The DNA of the CDR3 is TGTGCCATCAGTGGGACAGGGAACGAAAAACTGTTTTTT. Its translation: CAISGTGNEKLFF.

The chain has TRBV5-4 and TRBJ2-3; 9 nucleotides line up with TRBD2. CDR3 length: 16 amino acids. V was clipped by 4 bases and J by 0 bases; unmatched bases: 6. In germline, CDR1 is SGHNT, CDR2 YYREEE (reference sequence). CDR3 loop: CASSRIGLASTDTQYF. The CDR3 DNA is TGTGCCAGCAGCCGCATAGGACTAGCGAGCACAGATACGCAGTATTTT. The full variable domain, in which reference TRBV5-4 and TRBJ2-3 provide the parts outside the CDR3, is ETGVTQSPTHLIKTRGQQVTLRCSSQSGHNTVSWYQQALGQGPQFIFQYYREEENGRGNFPPRFSGLQFPNYSSELNVNALELDDSALYLCASSRIGLASTDTQYFGPGTRLTVL.

The chain couples TRBV10-3 to TRBJ2-1; 8 bases line up with TRBD2. This CDR3 region has 17 residues. V was pared by 6 bases and J by 0 bases, with 10 bases of the junction left unmatched. Per germline, CDR1 ENHRY and CDR2 SYGVKD. The DNA of the CDR3 is TGTGCCATCAGAGGCGGGGGCGGGAGGAGCTCCTACAATGAGCAGTTCTTC. Amino acids: CAIRGGGGRSSYNEQFF.

The chain employs TRBV9 and TRBJ2-1; TRBD2 might be the D (6 bases). V lost 0 bases and J 4 bases, leaving 17 bases between the germline ends. The CDR3 covers 17 residues. The germline CDR1 and CDR2 sequences are SGDLS and YYNGEE. Written as DNA, the CDR3 is TGTGCCAGCAGCGTAGATGGAGGGCTAGCGAAATACAATGAGCAGTTCTTC. This gives the protein CASSVDGGLAKYNEQFF.

The chain uses TRBV30 and TRBJ2-1; maybe TRBD2 (6 bases). The CDR3 has 14 amino acids. The germline V and J ends were trimmed by 5 bases and 4 bases, with 15 bases remaining between them. In germline, CDR1 is GTSNPN, CDR2 SVGIG (reference sequence). CDR3 sequence reads: CAWLDLGGYNEQFF. CDR3 sequence (DNA): TGTGCCTGGTTGGATTTGGGGGGTTACAATGAGCAGTTCTTC.

J is TRBJ2-3 and V is TRBV27; no firm D call. The V and J ends lost 2 bases and 0 bases respectively, with 6 bases between them. Germline V gene data show CDR1 as MNHEY and CDR2 as SMNVEV (reference sequence). CDR3 size: 14 residues. This chain's CDR3 is CASSLAQSTDTQYF. CDR3 sequence (DNA): TGTGCCAGCAGTTTAGCCCAGAGCACAGATACGCAGTATTTT.

The rearrangement uses TRBV9 and TRBJ2-3; 8 bases agree with TRBD2. CDR3 size: 16 residues. Germline V gene sequence: CDR1 SGDLS, CDR2 YYNGEE. Germline trimming cut 4 bases from V and 4 bases from J; bases unmatched to any gene: 11. CDR3 protein: CASSSRNSGSSDTQYF. DNA of the CDR3: TGTGCCAGCAGCTCTAGAAACAGCGGGAGTTCAGATACGCAGTATTTT. Full variable domain (outside the CDR3, taken from reference TRBV9 and TRBJ2-3): DSGVTQTPKHLITATGQRVTLRCSPRSGDLSVYWYQQSLDQGLQFLIQYYNGEERAKGNILERFSAQQFPDLHSELNLSSLELGDSALYFCASSSRNSGSSDTQYFGPGTRLTVL.

The rearrangement joins TRBV28 to TRBJ1-2; TRBD1 matches 8 bases. V gave up 6 bases and J gave up 7 bases; unmatched junction bases: 13. The CDR3 runs to 15 residues. Germline V gene data show CDR1 as MDHEN and CDR2 as SYDVKM. The CDR3 here is CASRSQDREGGGYTF. The CDR3 DNA reads TGTGCCAGCAGATCCCAGGACAGGGAAGGTGGTGGCTACACCTTC.

V is TRBV6-2 or TRBV6-3 and J is TRBJ2-3, with unresolved D. Germline CDR1 and CDR2: MNHEY and SVGEGT. The CDR3 consists of 12 residues. Trimming took off 0 bases at V and 6 bases at J, with 4 bases between the two ends. CDR3 residues: CASSYSRDTQYF. CDR3 DNA sequence: TGTGCCAGCAGTTACTCTCGGGATACGCAGTATTTT.

J is TRBJ1-6 and V is TRBV9; D unresolved. Between the trimmed V and J ends, which lost 2 bases and 7 bases, there was a span of 7 bases. The CDR3 consists of 13 residues. The germline CDR1 and CDR2 sequences are SGDLS and YYNGEE. The CDR3: CASSVQANSPLHF. The DNA for the CDR3 is TGTGCCAGCAGCGTTCAGGCCAATTCACCCCTCCACTTT.

This clone was recorded only once. This chain joins TRBV30 and TRBJ2-1; 10 nucleotides align to TRBD2. Germline V lookup: CDR1 GTSNPN, CDR2 SVGIG (reference sequence). The junction had 14 bases not matched to a gene; V was cut back by 2 bases and J by 4 bases. The CDR3 extends over 18 amino acids. The CDR3 sequence is CAWSPLKLAGPSYNEQFF. The DNA for the CDR3 is TGTGCCTGGAGTCCCCTCAAACTAGCGGGGCCCAGTTACAATGAGCAGTTCTTC.

This sequence joins TRBV9 and TRBJ2-1, with D perhaps TRBD2 (6 bases). The CDR3 is made up of 17 amino acids. V shed 1 base and J shed 6 bases, with 20 bases lying between them. Germline V gene data show CDR1 as SGDLS and CDR2 as YYNGEE. For the CDR3, the DNA is TGTGCCAGCAGCGTAAGTTTATTTAGCGGAAAGGGCAATGAGCAGTTCTTC. It specifies CASSVSLFSGKGNEQFF.

The chain employs TRBV10-2 and TRBJ2-3, with 11 positions matching TRBD2. This CDR3 comprises 15 residues. Trimming cost V 6 bases and J 2 bases; bases outside gene matches: 4. Germline V gene lookup returns CDR1 WSHSY and CDR2 SAAADI. The CDR3 protein is CASRETSGATDTQYF. The CDR3 nucleotides are TGCGCCAGCAGGGAGACTAGCGGGGCCACAGATACGCAGTATTTT.

The gene calls are TRBV6-5 and TRBJ2-7, with D maybe TRBD1 (6 bases). Between the trimmed V and J ends, which lost 0 bases and 3 bases, there was a span of 12 bases. Germline lookup yields CDR1 MNHEY and CDR2 SVGAGI. CDR3 length: 15 amino acids. The chain's CDR3 is CASSYSVRGNYEQYF. The CDR3 DNA is TGTGCCAGCAGTTACTCTGTCAGGGGAAACTACGAGCAGTACTTC.

The genes are TRBV6-6 and TRBJ2-1, with TRBD2 matching 12 bases. The CDR3 is 16 residues long. Trimming cost V 4 bases and J 8 bases; bases outside gene matches: 9. From germline, CDR1 is MNHNY and CDR2 SVGAGI (reference sequence). The CDR3 nucleotides read TGTGCCAGCAGTTCCCTTAGACTAGCGGGAGCCCATGAGCAGTTCTTC. Translated: CASSSLRLAGAHEQFF.

CDR3 bases: TGTGCCAGCAGGCTGACAGGGAATGAGCAGTTCTTC. This codes for CASRLTGNEQFF. The V and J genes are TRBV11-2 and TRBJ2-1, with 7 nucleotides matching TRBD1. The CDR3 contains 12 residues. Germline CDR1 and CDR2: SGHAT and FQNNGV. With V trimmed by 6 bases and J by 7 bases, 3 bases remained unmatched.

This chain links TRBV29-1 with TRBJ2-3; TRBD1 might be the D (6 bases). The germline CDR1 and CDR2 sequences are SQVTM and ANQGSEA. The CDR3 is 18 residues long. Trimming removed 4 bases from V and 3 bases from J, with 26 bases in between. The CDR3 DNA is TGCAGCGTTGGTGGAGAAGTAGAGGGGCAGGGGTTAACAGATACGCAGTATTTT. Protein product: CSVGGEVEGQGLTDTQYF.

The chain carries TRBV5-4 and TRBJ2-7; TRBD2 might be the D (6 bases). Germline lookup yields CDR1 SGHNT and CDR2 YYREEE (reference sequence). V was clipped by 4 bases and J by 0 bases, with 8 bases between them. The CDR3 is 13 amino acids. This chain's CDR3 is CASSPTSSYEQYF. DNA for the CDR3: TGTGCCAGCAGCCCGACTAGCTCCTACGAGCAGTACTTC.

CDR3 DNA sequence: TGCGCCAGCAGCCTGACAGGGGCAAACACAGATACGCAGTATTTT. Translating gives CASSLTGANTDTQYF. The chain joins TRBV5-1 to TRBJ2-3, with 8 bases that match TRBD1. The CDR3 loop spans 15 amino acids. Losses at the gene ends were 4 bases for V and 2 bases for J; bases not matched to a gene: 6. CDR1 and CDR2 (germline): SGHRS, YFSETQ.

The CDR3 bases are TGTGCCAGCAGCTCAGAAGTTAGGACTAGCAGCCACAATGAGCAGTTCTTC. Translating gives CASSSEVRTSSHNEQFF. This sequence joins TRBV9 and TRBJ2-1; 8 positions agree with TRBD2. The V and J ends lost 4 bases and 5 bases, in that order; junction bases with no gene match: 14. This CDR3 is 17 amino acids long. Germline CDR1 and CDR2: SGDLS and YYNGEE.

This chain uses TRBV6-1 with TRBJ1-1, with a weak D call TRBD1 (6 bases). The germline CDR1 and CDR2 sequences are MNHNS and SASEGT. This CDR3 spans 16 amino acids. The V gene lost 4 bases and the J gene lost 4 bases, with 19 bases spanning the gap. The CDR3: CASSGDTSHWSTEAFF. DNA of the CDR3: TGTGCCAGCAGTGGGGACACGTCCCATTGGAGCACTGAAGCTTTCTTT.

This clone was detected only a few times. This sequence joins TRBV7-2 and TRBJ2-7; D is uncertain. The V gene lost 5 bases and the J gene lost 1 base, with 12 bases spanning the gap. Germline values: CDR1 SGHTA, CDR2 FQGNSA. The CDR3 has 14 amino acids. CDR3 sequence reads: CASSAPARSYEQYF. In DNA, the CDR3 is TGTGCCAGCAGCGCCCCGGCGAGGTCCTACGAGCAGTACTTC.

The chain employs TRBV5-4 and TRBJ2-3; TRBD1 aligns across 7 bases. This CDR3 is 15 amino acids long. The ends lost 3 bases at V and 6 bases at J; junction bases unmatched: 10. The germline V gene encodes CDR1 SGHNT and CDR2 YYREEE (reference sequence). This CDR3 is CASSSYDRETDTQYF. DNA of the CDR3: TGTGCCAGCAGCTCTTACGACAGGGAAACCGATACGCAGTATTTT.